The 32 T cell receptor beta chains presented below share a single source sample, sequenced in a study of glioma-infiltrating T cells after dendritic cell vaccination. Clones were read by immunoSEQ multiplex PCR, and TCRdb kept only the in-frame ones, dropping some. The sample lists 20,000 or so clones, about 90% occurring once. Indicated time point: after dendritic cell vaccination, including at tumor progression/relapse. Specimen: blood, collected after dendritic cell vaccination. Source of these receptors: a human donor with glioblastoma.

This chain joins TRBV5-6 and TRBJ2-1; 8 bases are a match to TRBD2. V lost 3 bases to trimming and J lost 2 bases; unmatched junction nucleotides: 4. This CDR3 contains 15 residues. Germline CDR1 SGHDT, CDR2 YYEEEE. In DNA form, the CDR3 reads TGTGCCAGCAGCTCCCGGGGGGGTCCCTACAATGAGCAGTTCTTC. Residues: CASSSRGGPYNEQFF.

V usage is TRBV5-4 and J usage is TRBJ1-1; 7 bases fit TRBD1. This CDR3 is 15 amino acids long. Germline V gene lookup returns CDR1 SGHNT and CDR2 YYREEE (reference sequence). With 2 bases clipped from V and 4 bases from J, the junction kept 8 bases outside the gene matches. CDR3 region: CASSLKTGVGTEAFF. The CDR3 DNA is TGTGCCAGCAGCTTAAAAACAGGGGTCGGCACTGAAGCTTTCTTT.

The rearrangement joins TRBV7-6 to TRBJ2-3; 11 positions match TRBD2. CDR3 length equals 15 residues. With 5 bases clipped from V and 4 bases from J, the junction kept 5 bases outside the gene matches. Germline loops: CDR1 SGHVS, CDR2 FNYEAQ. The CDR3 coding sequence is TGTGCCAGCAGCCTCAATAGCGGGGGGGCAGATACGCAGTATTTT. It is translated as CASSLNSGGADTQYF. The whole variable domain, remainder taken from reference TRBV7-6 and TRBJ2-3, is GAGVSQSPRYKVTKRGQDVALRCDPISGHVSLYWYRQALGQGPEFLTYFNYEAQQDKSGLPNDRFSAERPEGSISTLTIQRTEQRDSAMYRCASSLNSGGADTQYFGPGTRLTVL.

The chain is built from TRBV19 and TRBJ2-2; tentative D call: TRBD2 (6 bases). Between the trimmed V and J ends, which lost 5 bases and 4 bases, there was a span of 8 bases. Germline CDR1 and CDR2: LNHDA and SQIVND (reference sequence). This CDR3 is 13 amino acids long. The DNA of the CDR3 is TGTGCCAGTAGTTATAGCGGCACCGGGGAGCTGTTTTTT. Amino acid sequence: CASSYSGTGELFF.

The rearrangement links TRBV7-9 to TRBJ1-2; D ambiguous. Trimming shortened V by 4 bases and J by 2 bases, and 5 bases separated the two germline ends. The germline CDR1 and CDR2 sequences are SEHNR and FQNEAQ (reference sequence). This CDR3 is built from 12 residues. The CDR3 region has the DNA TGTGCCAGCAGCTACTTAAACTATGGCTACACCTTC. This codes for CASSYLNYGYTF.

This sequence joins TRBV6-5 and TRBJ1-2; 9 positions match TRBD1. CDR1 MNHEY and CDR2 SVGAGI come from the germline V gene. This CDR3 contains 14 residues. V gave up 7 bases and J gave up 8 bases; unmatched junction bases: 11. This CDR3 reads CASTRSQGARGYTF. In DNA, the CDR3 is TGTGCCAGCACCCGATCACAGGGGGCGCGCGGCTACACCTTC.

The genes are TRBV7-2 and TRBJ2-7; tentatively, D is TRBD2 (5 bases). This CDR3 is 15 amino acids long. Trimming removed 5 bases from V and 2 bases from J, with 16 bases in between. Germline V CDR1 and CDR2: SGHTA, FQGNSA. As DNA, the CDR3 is TGTGCCAGCAGCCCGGGATCGCCTCGGGCCTACGAGCAGTACTTC. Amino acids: CASSPGSPRAYEQYF.

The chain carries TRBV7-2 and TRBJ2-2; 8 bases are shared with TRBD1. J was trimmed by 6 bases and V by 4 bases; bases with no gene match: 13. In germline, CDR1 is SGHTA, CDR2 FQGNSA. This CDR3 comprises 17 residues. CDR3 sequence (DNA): TGTGCCAGCAGCTCTACAGGGGGGCAGGCCCGGGCCGGGGAGCTGTTTTTT. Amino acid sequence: CASSSTGGQARAGELFF.

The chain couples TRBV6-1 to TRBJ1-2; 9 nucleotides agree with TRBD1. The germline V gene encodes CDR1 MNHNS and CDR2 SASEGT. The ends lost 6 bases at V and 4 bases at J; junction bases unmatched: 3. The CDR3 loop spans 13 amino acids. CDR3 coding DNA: TGTGCCAGCAGGGACAGGGGCCCCTATGGCTACACCTTC. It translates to CASRDRGPYGYTF.

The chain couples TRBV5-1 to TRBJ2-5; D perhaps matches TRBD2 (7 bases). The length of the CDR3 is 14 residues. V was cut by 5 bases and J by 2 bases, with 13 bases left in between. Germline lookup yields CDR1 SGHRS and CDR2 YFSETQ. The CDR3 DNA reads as TGCGCCAGCAGTCGGGGGGCGCCGCAAGAGACCCAGTACTTC. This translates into CASSRGAPQETQYF.

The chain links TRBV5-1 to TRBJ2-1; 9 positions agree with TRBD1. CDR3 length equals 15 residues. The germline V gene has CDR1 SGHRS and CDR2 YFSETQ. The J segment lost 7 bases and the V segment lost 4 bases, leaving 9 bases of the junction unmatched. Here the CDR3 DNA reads TGCGCCAGCAGCCAATCCGGGACAGGGTGGAATGAGCAGTTCTTC. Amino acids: CASSQSGTGWNEQFF.

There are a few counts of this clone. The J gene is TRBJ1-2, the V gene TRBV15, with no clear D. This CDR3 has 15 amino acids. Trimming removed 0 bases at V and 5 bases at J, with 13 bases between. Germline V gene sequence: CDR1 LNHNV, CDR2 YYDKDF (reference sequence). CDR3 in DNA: TGTGCCACCAGCAGAGATCACGGGGAAAGTTATGGCTACACCTTC. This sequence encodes CATSRDHGESYGYTF.

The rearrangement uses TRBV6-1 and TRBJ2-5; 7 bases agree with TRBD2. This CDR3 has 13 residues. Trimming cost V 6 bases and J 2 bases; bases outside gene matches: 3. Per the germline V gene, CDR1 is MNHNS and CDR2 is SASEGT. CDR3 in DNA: TGTGCCAGCAGGGGGGGGACGCAAGAGACCCAGTACTTC. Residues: CASRGGTQETQYF.

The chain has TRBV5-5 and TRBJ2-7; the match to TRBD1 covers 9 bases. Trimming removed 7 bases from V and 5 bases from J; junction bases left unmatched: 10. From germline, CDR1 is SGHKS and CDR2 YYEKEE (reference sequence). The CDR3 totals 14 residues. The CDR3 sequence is CASGPGTGFHEQYF. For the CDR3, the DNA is TGTGCCAGCGGCCCTGGGACAGGGTTCCACGAGCAGTACTTC.

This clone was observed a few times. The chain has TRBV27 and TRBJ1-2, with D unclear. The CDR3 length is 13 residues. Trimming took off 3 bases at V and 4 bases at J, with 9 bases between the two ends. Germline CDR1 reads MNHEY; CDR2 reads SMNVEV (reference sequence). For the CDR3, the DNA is TGTGCCAGCAGTTTCGCGAGTTTCTATGGCTACACCTTC. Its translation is CASSFASFYGYTF.

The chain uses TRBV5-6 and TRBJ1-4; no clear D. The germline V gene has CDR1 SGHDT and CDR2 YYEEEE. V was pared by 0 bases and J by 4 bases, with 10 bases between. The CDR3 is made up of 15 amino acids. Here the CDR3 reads CASSLVGGFNEKLFF. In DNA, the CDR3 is TGTGCCAGCAGCTTGGTAGGAGGGTTTAATGAAAAACTGTTTTTT.

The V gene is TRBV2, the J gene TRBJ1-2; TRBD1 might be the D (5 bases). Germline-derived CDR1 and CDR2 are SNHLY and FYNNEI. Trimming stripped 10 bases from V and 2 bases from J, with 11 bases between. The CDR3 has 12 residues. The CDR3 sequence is CATGGTNYGYTF. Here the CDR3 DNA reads TGTGCCACGGGAGGGACCAACTATGGCTACACCTTC.

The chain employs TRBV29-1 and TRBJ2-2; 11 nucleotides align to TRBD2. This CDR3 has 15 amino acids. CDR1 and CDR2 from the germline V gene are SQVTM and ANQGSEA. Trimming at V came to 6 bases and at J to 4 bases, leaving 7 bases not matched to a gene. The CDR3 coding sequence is TGCAGCGTCTATACTAGCGGGGGCTCCACCGGGGAGCTGTTTTTT. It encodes CSVYTSGGSTGELFF.

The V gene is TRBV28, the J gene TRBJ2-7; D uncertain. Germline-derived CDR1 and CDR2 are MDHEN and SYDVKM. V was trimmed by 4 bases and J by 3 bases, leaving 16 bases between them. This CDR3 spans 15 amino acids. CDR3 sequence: CASSSTPRWVYEQYF. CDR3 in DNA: TGTGCCAGCAGTTCTACCCCTAGGTGGGTCTACGAGCAGTACTTC.

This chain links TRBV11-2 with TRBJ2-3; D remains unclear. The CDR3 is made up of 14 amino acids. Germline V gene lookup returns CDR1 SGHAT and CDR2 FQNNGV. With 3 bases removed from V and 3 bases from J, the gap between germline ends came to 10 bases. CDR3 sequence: CASSFELRTDTQYF. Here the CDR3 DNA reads TGTGCCAGCAGCTTTGAGTTGAGAACAGATACGCAGTATTTT.

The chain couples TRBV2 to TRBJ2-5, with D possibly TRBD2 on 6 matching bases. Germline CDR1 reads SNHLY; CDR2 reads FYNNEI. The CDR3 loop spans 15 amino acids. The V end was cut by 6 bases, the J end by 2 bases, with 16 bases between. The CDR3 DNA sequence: TGTGCCAGCAGGAGACTCGGGGCGGGACAAGAGACCCAGTACTTC. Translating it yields CASRRLGAGQETQYF.

In nucleotides, the CDR3 is TGTGCCAGCAGTGAACGCGGAAACACCGGGGAGCTGTTTTTT. Protein product: CASSERGNTGELFF. The rearrangement joins TRBV2 to TRBJ2-2; D remains unclear. V lost 2 bases and J lost 2, with 6 bases in between. The CDR3 contains 14 residues. Germline-derived CDR1 and CDR2 are SNHLY and FYNNEI.

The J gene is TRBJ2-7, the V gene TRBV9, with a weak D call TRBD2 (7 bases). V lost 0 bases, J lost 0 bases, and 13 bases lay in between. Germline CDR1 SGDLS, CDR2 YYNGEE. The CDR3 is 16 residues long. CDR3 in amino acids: CASSVGGGGASYEQYF. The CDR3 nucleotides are TGTGCCAGCAGCGTAGGCGGAGGGGGGGCCTCCTACGAGCAGTACTTC.

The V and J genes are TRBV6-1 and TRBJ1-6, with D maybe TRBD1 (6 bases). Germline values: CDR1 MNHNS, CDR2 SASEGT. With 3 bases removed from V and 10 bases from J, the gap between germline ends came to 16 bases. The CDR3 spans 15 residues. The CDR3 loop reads CASSDHRDLRSPLHF. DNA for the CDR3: TGTGCCAGCAGTGACCACAGGGACCTTCGGTCACCCCTCCACTTT.

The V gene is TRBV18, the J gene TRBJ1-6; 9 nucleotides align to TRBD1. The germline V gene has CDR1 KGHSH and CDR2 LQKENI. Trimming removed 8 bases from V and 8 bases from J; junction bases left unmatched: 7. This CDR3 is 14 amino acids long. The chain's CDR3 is CASPHRDRDSPLHF. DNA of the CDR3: TGTGCCAGCCCACACCGGGACAGGGATTCACCCCTCCACTTT.

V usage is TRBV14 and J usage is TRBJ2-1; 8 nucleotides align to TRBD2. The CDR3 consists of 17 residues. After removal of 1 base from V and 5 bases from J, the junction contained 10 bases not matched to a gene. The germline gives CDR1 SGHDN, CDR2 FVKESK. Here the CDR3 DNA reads TGTGCCAGCAGCCAAGGCCTCGGCGGGGGGTCAAACAATGAGCAGTTCTTC. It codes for CASSQGLGGGSNNEQFF.

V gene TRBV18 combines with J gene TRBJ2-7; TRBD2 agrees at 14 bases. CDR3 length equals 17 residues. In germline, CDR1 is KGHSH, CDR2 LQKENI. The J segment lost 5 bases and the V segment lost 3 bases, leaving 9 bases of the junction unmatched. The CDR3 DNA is TGTGCCAGCTCACCCCAAGGACTAGCGGGGGGTAGACACGAGCAGTACTTC. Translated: CASSPQGLAGGRHEQYF. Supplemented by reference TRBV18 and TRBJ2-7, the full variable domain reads NAGVMQNPRHLVRRRGQEARLRCSPMKGHSHVYWYRQLPEEGLKFMVYLQKENIIDESGMPKERFSAEFPKEGPSILRIQQVVRGDSAAYFCASSPQGLAGGRHEQYFGPGTRLTVT.

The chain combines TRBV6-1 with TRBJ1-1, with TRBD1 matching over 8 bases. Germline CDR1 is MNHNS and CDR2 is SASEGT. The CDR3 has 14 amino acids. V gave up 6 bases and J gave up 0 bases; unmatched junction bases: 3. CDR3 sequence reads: CASRRTGLNTEAFF. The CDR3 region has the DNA TGTGCCAGCAGGCGGACAGGGCTGAACACTGAAGCTTTCTTT.

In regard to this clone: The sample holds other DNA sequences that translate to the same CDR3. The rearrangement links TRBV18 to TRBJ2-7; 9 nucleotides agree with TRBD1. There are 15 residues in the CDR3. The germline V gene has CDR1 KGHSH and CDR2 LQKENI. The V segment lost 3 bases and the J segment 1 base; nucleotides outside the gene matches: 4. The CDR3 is CASSPGQGGSYEQYF. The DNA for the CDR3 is TGTGCCAGCTCACCGGGACAGGGTGGATCCTACGAGCAGTACTTC.

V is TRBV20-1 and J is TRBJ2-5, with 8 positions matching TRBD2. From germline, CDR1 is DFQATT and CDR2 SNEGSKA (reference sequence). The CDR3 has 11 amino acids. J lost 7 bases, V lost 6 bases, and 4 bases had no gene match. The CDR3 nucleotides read TGCAGTGCGCCGCGGGGGGCGACCCAGTACTTC. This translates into CSAPRGATQYF.

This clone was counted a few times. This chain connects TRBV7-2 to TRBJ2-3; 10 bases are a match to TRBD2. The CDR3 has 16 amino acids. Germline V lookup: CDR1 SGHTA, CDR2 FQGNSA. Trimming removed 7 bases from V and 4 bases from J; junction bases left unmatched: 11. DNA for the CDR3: TGTGCCAGCACCCTTCGACTAGCGGGCCCAGCAGATACGCAGTATTTT. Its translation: CASTLRLAGPADTQYF. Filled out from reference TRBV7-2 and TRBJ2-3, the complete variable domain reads GAGVSQSPSNKVTEKGKDVELRCDPISGHTALYWYRQSLGQGLEFLIYFQGNSAPDKSGLPSDRFSAERTGGSVSTLTIQRTQQEDSAVYLCASTLRLAGPADTQYFGPGTRLTVL.

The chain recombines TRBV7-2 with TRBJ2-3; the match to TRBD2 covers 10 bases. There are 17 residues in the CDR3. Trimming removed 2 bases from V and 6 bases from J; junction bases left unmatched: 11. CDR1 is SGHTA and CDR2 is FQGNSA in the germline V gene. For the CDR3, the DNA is TGTGCCAGCAGCTTAAAGCCCCTAGCGGGGGCGGGGGATACGCAGTATTTT. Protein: CASSLKPLAGAGDTQYF.